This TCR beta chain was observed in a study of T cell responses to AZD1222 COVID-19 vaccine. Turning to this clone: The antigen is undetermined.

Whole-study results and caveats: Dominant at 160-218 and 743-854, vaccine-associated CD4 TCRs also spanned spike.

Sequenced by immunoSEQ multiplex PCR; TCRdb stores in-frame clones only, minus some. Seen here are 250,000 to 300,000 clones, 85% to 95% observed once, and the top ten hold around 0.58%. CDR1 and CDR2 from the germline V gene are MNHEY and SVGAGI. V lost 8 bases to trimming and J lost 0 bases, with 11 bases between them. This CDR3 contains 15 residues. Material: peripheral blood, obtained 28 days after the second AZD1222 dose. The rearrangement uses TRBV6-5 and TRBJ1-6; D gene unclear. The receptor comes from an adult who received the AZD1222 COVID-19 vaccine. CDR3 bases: TGTGCCAGCGGCAGAGAGTCCTCCTATAATTCACCCCTCCACTTT. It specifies CASGRESSYNSPLHF.